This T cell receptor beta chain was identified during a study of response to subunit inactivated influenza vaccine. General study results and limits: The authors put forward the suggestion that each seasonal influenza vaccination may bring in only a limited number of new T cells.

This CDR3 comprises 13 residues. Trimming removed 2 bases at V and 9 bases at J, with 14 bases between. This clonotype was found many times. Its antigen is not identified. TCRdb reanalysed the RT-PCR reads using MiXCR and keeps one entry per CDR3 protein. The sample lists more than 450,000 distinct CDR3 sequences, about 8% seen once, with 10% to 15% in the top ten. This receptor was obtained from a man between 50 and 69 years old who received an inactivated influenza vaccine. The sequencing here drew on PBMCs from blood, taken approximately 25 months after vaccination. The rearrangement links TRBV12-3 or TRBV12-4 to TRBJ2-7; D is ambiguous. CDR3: CASSLSELSGQYF. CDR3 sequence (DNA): TGTGCCAGCAGTTTAAGCGAGCTCTCCGGGCAGTACTTC.